Following are 5 T cell receptor beta chains from one sample sequenced in a study of shared clonotypes between healthy human individuals. Repertoires were generated with immunoSEQ multiplex PCR, while TCRdb's copy carries only in-frame clones and drops some. The sample has some 2,500,000 clones; over 85% are singletons. Sequencing was carried out using naive CD4+ T cells from PBMCs. Indicated subset: CD45RA+ positively selected. These receptors were obtained from a man aged 18 to 35 in good health. Some clones in this sample may be carry-over from other donors' samples.

The V and J genes are TRBV28 and TRBJ1-3; 7 nucleotides line up with TRBD1. Germline V gene lookup returns CDR1 MDHEN and CDR2 SYDVKM. V was pared by 6 bases and J by 2 bases, with 4 bases of the junction left unmatched. The CDR3 has 14 residues. The CDR3 is CASRSTGAGNTIYF. CDR3 nucleotide sequence: TGTGCCAGCAGATCCACAGGGGCTGGAAACACCATATATTTT.

The rearrangement uses TRBV5-4 and TRBJ2-7; D possibly corresponds to TRBD2 (6 bases). This CDR3 has 15 residues. Deletions cut 1 base from V and 4 bases from J, with 15 bases between. CDR1 is SGHNT and CDR2 is YYREEE in the germline V gene (reference sequence). The CDR3, as DNA: TGTGCCAGCAGCTTGACCGGGGGATTGCGGTACGAGCAGTACTTC. As protein: CASSLTGGLRYEQYF.

Of note for this clone: The sample carries other DNA sequences with the same CDR3. The chain employs TRBV7-9 and TRBJ2-1; the match to TRBD2 covers 8 bases. V shed 4 bases, J shed 0 bases, and the junction held 5 bases outside the gene matches. Germline V lookup: CDR1 SEHNR, CDR2 FQNEAQ (reference sequence). This CDR3 has 16 amino acids. CDR3 nucleotide sequence: TGTGCCAGCAGCTCTTTAGCGGGATCCTCCTACAATGAGCAGTTCTTC. Protein product: CASSSLAGSSYNEQFF. Full variable domain (missing parts from reference TRBV7-9 and TRBJ2-1): DTGVSQNPRHKITKRGQNVTFRCDPISEHNRLYWYRQTLGQGPEFLTYFQNEAQLEKSRLLSDRFSAERPKGSFSTLEIQRTEQGDSAMYLCASSSLAGSSYNEQFFGPGTRLTVL.

The chain links TRBV2 to TRBJ2-2, with D maybe TRBD2 (5 bases). Per germline, CDR1 SNHLY and CDR2 FYNNEI. Trimming removed 9 bases from V and 5 bases from J, with 13 bases in between. The length of the CDR3 is 13 residues. The CDR3 loop reads CASNPERTGELFF. The DNA of the CDR3 is TGTGCCAGTAACCCCGAGCGGACCGGGGAGCTGTTTTTT. Drawing the rest from reference TRBV2 and TRBJ2-2, the complete variable domain is EPEVTQTPSHQVTQMGQEVILRCVPISNHLYFYWYRQILGQKVEFLVSFYNNEISEKSEIFDDQFSVERPDGSNFTLKIRSTKLEDSAMYFCASNPERTGELFFGEGSRLTVL.

The gene calls are TRBV5-1 and TRBJ2-1; the match to TRBD2 covers 7 bases. Trimming at V came to 0 bases and at J to 0 bases, leaving 9 bases not matched to a gene. CDR3 size: 18 residues. Per germline, CDR1 SGHRS and CDR2 YFSETQ. The CDR3 sequence: CASSLAFFGRSSYNEQFF. CDR3 DNA sequence: TGCGCCAGCAGCTTGGCATTTTTCGGGAGGAGCTCCTACAATGAGCAGTTCTTC.